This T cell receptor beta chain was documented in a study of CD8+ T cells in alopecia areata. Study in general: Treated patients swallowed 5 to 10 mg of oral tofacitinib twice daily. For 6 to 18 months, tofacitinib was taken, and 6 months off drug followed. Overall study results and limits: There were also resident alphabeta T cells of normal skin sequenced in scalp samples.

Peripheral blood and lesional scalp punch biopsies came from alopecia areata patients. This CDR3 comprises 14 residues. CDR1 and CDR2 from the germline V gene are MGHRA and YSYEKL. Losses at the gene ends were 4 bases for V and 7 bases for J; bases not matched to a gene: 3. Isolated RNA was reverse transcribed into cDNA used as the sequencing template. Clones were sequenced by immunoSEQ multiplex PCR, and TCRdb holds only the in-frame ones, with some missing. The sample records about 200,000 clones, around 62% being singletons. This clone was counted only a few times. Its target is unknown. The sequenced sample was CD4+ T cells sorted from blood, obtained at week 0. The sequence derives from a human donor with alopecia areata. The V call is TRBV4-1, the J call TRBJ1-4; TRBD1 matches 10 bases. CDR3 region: CASSRDRGIEKLFF. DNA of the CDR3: TGCGCCAGCAGCCGGGACAGGGGTATTGAAAAACTGTTTTTT.